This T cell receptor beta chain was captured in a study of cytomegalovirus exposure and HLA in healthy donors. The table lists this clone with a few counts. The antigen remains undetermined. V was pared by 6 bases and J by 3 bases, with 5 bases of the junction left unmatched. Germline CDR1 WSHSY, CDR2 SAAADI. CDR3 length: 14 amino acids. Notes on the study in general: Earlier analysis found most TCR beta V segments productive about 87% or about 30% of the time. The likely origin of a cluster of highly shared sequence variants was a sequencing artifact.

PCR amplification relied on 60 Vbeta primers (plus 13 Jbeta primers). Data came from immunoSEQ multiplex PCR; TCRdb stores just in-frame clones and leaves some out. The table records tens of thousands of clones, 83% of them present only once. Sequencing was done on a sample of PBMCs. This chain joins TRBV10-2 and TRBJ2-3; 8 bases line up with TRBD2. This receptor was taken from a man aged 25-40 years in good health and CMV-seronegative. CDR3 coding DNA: TGCGCCAGCAGGCGGGGGGTCGGAACAGATACGCAGTATTTT. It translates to CASRRGVGTDTQYF.